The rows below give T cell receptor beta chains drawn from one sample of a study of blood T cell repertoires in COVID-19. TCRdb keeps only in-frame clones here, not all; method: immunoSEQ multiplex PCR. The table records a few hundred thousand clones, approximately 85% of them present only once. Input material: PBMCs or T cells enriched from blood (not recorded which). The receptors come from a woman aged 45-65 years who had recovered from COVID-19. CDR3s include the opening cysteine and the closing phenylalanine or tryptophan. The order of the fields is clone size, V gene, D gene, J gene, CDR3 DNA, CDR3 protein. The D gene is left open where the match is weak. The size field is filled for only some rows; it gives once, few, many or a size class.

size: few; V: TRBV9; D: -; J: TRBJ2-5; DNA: TGTGCCAGCAGCGTAGCAGACACGTATCAGTACTTC; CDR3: CASSVADTYQYF
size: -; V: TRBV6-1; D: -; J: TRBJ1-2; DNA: TGTGCCAGCAGTGAAACCAGGAGGGATGGCTACACCTTC; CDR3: CASSETRRDGYTF
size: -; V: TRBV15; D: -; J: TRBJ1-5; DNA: TGTGCCACCAGCAGAGAGACGTTGGGGCCGGAGTCACTTTATCAGCCCCAGCATTTT; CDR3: CATSRETLGPESLYQPQHF
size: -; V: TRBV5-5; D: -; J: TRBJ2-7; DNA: TGTGCCAGCAGCTTGGAAGTTCTACAGTCGACCTCCTACGAGCAGTACTTC; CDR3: CASSLEVLQSTSYEQYF
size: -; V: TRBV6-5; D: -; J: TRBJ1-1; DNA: TGTGCCAGCAGTTACGTGGGGGGGAGCGCCGGCGCTGAAGCTTTCTTT; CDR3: CASSYVGGSAGAEAFF
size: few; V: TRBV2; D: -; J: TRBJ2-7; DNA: TGTGCCAGCAGTGACTTTGGCGGCAACTACGAGCAGTACTTC; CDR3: CASSDFGGNYEQYF
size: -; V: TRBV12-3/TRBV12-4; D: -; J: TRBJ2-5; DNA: TGTGCCAGCAGCCGGGATCGGGTAGAGACCCAGTACTTC; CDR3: CASSRDRVETQYF
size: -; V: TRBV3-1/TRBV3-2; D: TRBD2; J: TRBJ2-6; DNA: TGTGCCAGCAGCCAAGAAACGCCCCCCTTAGCGGGAGGCGTCTCTGGGGCCAACGTCCTGACTTTC; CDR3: CASSQETPPLAGGVSGANVLTF
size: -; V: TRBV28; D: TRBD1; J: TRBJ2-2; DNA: TGTGCCAGCACGGCGGGGCAGGGGGCAGCCGGGGAGCTGTTTTTT; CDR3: CASTAGQGAAGELFF
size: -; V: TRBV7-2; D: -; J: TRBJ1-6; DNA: TGTGCCAGCAGCTTCGGCAGGGACTATAATTCACCCCTCCACTTT; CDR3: CASSFGRDYNSPLHF
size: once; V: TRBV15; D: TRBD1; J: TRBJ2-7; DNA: TGTGCCACCAGCAGAGGGGGACAGTACGAGCAGTACTTC; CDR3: CATSRGGQYEQYF
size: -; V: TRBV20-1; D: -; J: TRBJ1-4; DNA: TGCAGTGCTAGTGCCCCGGGGTCTCTTAATGAAAAACTGTTTTTT; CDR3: CSASAPGSLNEKLFF
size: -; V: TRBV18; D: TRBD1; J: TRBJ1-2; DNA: TGTGCCAGCTCACCACCGACAGGGTATGGCTACACCTTC; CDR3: CASSPPTGYGYTF
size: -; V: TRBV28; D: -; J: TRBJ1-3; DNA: TGTGCCAGCAGTCCCCCCGGACAGACCTCTGGAAACACCATATATTTT; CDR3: CASSPPGQTSGNTIYF
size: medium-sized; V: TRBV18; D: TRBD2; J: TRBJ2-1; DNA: TGTGCCAGCTCGGATCCGGGACTAGCGGATCTCATGTTAGGCAATGAGCAGTTCTTC; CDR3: CASSDPGLADLMLGNEQFF
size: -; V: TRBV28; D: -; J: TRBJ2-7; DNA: TGTGCCAGCAGTTTCTCAGCGGCCCCCACCTCCTACGAGCAGTACTTC; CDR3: CASSFSAAPTSYEQYF
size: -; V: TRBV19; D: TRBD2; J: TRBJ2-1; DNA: TGTGCCAGTTCCCCCGGACTAGCGGGAGGCTCACGAGAGCAGTTCTTC; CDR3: CASSPGLAGGSREQFF
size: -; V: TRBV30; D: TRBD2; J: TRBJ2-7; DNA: TGTGCCTGGGGACTAGCGTATTCCGAGCAGTACTTC; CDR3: CAWGLAYSEQYF
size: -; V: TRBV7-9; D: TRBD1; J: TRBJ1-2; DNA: TGTGCCAGCAGCCCATACAGGGGGTTTTTGTTTGGCTACACCTTC; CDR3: CASSPYRGFLFGYTF
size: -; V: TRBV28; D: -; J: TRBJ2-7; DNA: TGTGCCAGCAGTTCCTACAGGGATCCCCTCTCGTACGAGCAGTACTTC; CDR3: CASSSYRDPLSYEQYF
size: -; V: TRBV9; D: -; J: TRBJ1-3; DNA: TGTGCCAGCAGCGTATCCTACTCTGGAAACACCATATATTTT; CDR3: CASSVSYSGNTIYF
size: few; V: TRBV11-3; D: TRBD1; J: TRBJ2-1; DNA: TGTGCCAGCAGCGGAAGGGACAGCCCTTACAATGAGCAGTTCTTC; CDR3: CASSGRDSPYNEQFF
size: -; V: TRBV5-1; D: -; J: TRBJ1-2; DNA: TGCGCCAGCAGCTTGGCCGAGGGCAACCGAGCTAACTATGGCTACACCTTC; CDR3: CASSLAEGNRANYGYTF
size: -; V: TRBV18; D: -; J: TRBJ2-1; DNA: TGTGCCAGCTCACCAAGGCTAGCGAACAATGAGCAGTTCTTC; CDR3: CASSPRLANNEQFF